This T cell receptor (beta chain) was sequenced during a study of human T cells and chemical hapten exposure. Total RNA was isolated from whole blood that had not been fractionated. TCRdb reprocessed the 5' RACE reads with MiXCR, giving one entry per CDR3 protein. The table records approximately 140,000 distinct CDR3 sequences, roughly 4% of them present only once. Trimming cost V 7 bases and J 8 bases, with 17 bases left between them. This CDR3 has 13 residues. This clonotype was counted at least ten times. This chain joins TRBV12-3 or TRBV12-4 and TRBJ1-2, with D hard to call. The source is a female donor in good health. CDR3 region: CASTLSARYGYTF. In nucleotides, the CDR3 is TGTGCCAGCACACTCTCGGCCCGCTACGGCTACACCTTC.